This TCR beta chain was recorded in a study of regulatory T cells in long-lasting Graves disease. Study conclusions and caveats: Compared with new cases, persistent Graves' patients showed reduced TCR diversity. Persistent patients had a count of shared public clonotypes (about 2,700) that exceeded that of new patients (around 910).

Construction of the TCR beta libraries employed iRepertoire HTBI primers in conjunction with Arm-PCR of CDR3 regions. Using its own MiXCR run on the multiplex PCR reads, TCRdb lists one record per CDR3 protein. The sample records some 280,000 distinct CDR3 sequences, 22% being singletons. The CDR3 is made up of 15 amino acids. Germline trimming cut 2 bases from V and 9 bases from J; bases unmatched to any gene: 11. The germline gives CDR1 MNHEY, CDR2 SMNVEV (reference sequence). In regard to this clonotype: Its antigen is unknown.

Described time point: persistent/refractory GD, antithyroid drugs over 5 years with positive TRAb. Preparation of the TCR library used RNA extracted from PBMCs. Graves' disease was diagnosed by American Thyroid Association guidelines. Here the sequenced sample was peripheral blood mononuclear cells (PBMCs), taken when the disease was refractory, from a patient treated with antithyroid drugs. This TCR came from a female donor with Graves disease. The V call is TRBV27, the J call TRBJ2-3; 7 nucleotides match TRBD1. The CDR3 reads CASSLPPPGQSTQYF. DNA of the CDR3: TGTGCCAGCAGTTTACCGCCTCCGGGACAGAGCACGCAGTATTTT.